Below are 10 T cell receptor beta chains sequenced from a single sample in a study of shared clonotypes between healthy human individuals (TCRdb year 2020). Library creation used the immunoSEQ multiplex PCR assay. Not all clones reach the TCRdb copy of this immuneACCESS table, which keeps in-frame sequences only. Checked studies attribute under half of the gap to unresolved V genes and leave the rest unexplained. This sample lists 2 million to 2.5 million clones; 90% to 95% were detected once. The ten largest account for about 0.39% of the sample. Sequencing was carried out using naive CD4+ T cells from PBMCs. The meaning of the sample's cell subset or site label: CD45RA+ positively selected. These receptors all come from a man aged 18-30 years in good health. Some clones in this sample may be carry-over from other donors' samples.

On this clone: A junction end diverges from the germline sequence, so it may reflect a read error. The chain joins TRBV9 to TRBJ1-1, with D perhaps TRBD1 (5 bases). Germline V lookup: CDR1 SGDLS, CDR2 YYNGEE. This CDR3 spans 14 amino acids. The CDR3 spells CASSAGRVGTEALF. DNA of the CDR3: TGTGCCAGCAGCGCAGGGAGGGTAGGCACTGAAGCTCTCTTT. The whole variable domain, filled in from reference TRBV9 and TRBJ1-1, reads DSGVTQTPKHLITATGQRVTLRCSPRSGDLSVYWYQQSLDQGLQFLIQYYNGEERAKGNILERFSAQQFPDLHSELNLSSLELGDSALYFCASSAGRVGTEALFGQGTRLTVV.

This sequence joins TRBV10-3 and TRBJ2-2; 9 bases match TRBD1. The V gene end was trimmed by 3 bases and the J gene end by 6 bases; junction bases not matched to a gene: 2. Germline loops: CDR1 ENHRY, CDR2 SYGVKD. The length of the CDR3 is 14 residues. Written as DNA, the CDR3 is TGTGCCATCAGTGACCGACAGGGGGCCGGGGAGCTGTTTTTT. Its protein product is CAISDRQGAGELFF.

CDR3 bases: TGTGCCAGCAGTTCCGGACAGGGAACTGGCAATGAGCAGTTCTTC. The encoded protein is CASSSGQGTGNEQFF. This rearrangement joins TRBV27 to TRBJ2-1; TRBD1 aligns across 8 bases. The length of the CDR3 is 15 residues. CDR1 is MNHEY and CDR2 is SMNVEV in the germline V gene (reference sequence). V shed 4 bases and J 6 bases; nucleotides not matched to a gene: 8.

The rearrangement joins TRBV4-2 to TRBJ2-1; TRBD1 aligns across 9 bases. Trimming at V came to 4 bases and at J to 2 bases, leaving 15 bases not matched to a gene. Germline V gene sequence: CDR1 LGHNA, CDR2 YNFKEQ. The CDR3 totals 19 residues. CDR3 residues: CASSPGDRAARLTYNEQFF. The CDR3 DNA reads TGTGCCAGCAGCCCCGGGGACAGGGCAGCCCGTCTCACCTACAATGAGCAGTTCTTC.

This chain joins TRBV19 and TRBJ2-5; D is uncertain. The length of the CDR3 is 11 residues. Trimming stripped 5 bases from V and 5 bases from J, with 6 bases between. Germline V gene sequence: CDR1 LNHDA, CDR2 SQIVND (reference sequence). CDR3 DNA sequence: TGTGCCAGTAGTGAACGGGAGACCCAGTACTTC. Translated, it gives CASSERETQYF.

The chain joins TRBV6-7 to TRBJ2-3; D gene uncertain. TRBV6-7 is designated an ORF whose function remains uncertain. The CDR3 runs 15 residues. Trimming left V 0 bases short and J 0 bases short, with 7 bases between. The CDR3 DNA reads as TGTGCCAGCAGTTACTCGGCGCTCAGCACAGATACGCAGTATTTT. Its translation: CASSYSALSTDTQYF.

This chain joins TRBV5-8 and TRBJ2-1, with D perhaps TRBD2 (6 bases). This CDR3 region has 15 residues. CDR1 SGHTS and CDR2 YDEGEE come from the germline V gene. V was trimmed by 0 bases and J by 8 bases, leaving 15 bases between them. CDR3 nucleotides: TGTGCCAGCAGCTTGGCCTGGGGACTGAACGATGAGCAGTTCTTC. It translates to CASSLAWGLNDEQFF.

The V call is TRBV9, the J call TRBJ2-7, with TRBD2 matching 12 bases. Germline values: CDR1 SGDLS, CDR2 YYNGEE. The CDR3 runs 15 residues. Losses at the gene ends were 4 bases for V and 5 bases for J; bases not matched to a gene: 7. CDR3: CASSSRLAGANEQYF. DNA of the CDR3: TGTGCCAGCAGCTCCCGACTAGCGGGAGCGAACGAGCAGTACTTC.

The V and J genes are TRBV30 and TRBJ1-1; no clear D. Germline CDR1 is GTSNPN and CDR2 is SVGIG (reference sequence). CDR3 length equals 13 residues. The V gene lost 4 bases and the J gene lost 3 bases, with 12 bases spanning the gap. The DNA of the CDR3 is TGTGCCTGGACATTGGACCCGGACACTGAAGCTTTCTTT. It yields the protein CAWTLDPDTEAFF.

The rearrangement uses TRBV18 and TRBJ2-5, with TRBD1 matching over 8 bases. The V gene's germline CDR1 is KGHSH and CDR2 LQKENI. V shed 2 bases, J shed 9 bases, and the junction held 5 bases outside the gene matches. CDR3 length: 13 amino acids. CDR3: CASSPTETGAQYF. The CDR3 coding sequence is TGTGCCAGCTCACCAACGGAGACAGGGGCCCAGTACTTC.